This note documents a single T cell receptor (beta chain) sequence. The data were taken from a study of shared clonotypes between healthy human individuals. V lost 4 bases and J lost 2; bases outside the gene matches: 6. The CDR3 totals 15 residues. Germline V gene lookup returns CDR1 SGHDN and CDR2 FVKESK. The authors loaded around 190 ng DNA, roughly 33,000 T cell genomes, into sorted-subset replicate PCRs. TCRdb keeps only in-frame clones here, not all; method: immunoSEQ multiplex PCR. Here the sample spans over 1.5 million clones, about 98% being singletons. V is TRBV14 and J is TRBJ1-2, with 8 nucleotides matching TRBD1. Sequenced input: naive CD4+ T cells sorted from blood. The sample's subset: CD45RA+ positively selected. This clonotype originated in a young man in good health. This chain's CDR3 is CASSPLGTGNYGYTF. For the CDR3, the DNA is TGTGCCAGCAGCCCTTTAGGGACAGGAAACTATGGCTACACCTTC.